Listed here are 32 T cell receptor beta chains from one sample, sequenced in a study of low-dose radiotherapy and immunotherapy resistance in tumors. Primers used for first-strand cDNA, a TRAV- and TRBV-specific set, covered both alpha and beta chains. PCR amplification of the TCRs was performed with Phusion for 20 PCR cycles, and it relied on a constant-region primer together with a V-primer adapter. Via MiXCR, TCRdb re-called the reads, giving one row per CDR3 protein. The sample yields around 9,000 distinct CDR3 sequences, around 63% seen once. All receptors come from a human donor with advanced metastatic prostate, ovarian, gallbladder or colorectal cancer (not recorded which). This table probably holds off-target reads from a library built for another chain.

The chain has TRBV28 and TRBJ2-5; D is unclear. Per the germline V gene, CDR1 is MDHEN and CDR2 is SYDVKM. Trimming stripped 3 bases from V and 2 bases from J, with 7 bases between. CDR3 size: 13 residues. The CDR3 bases are TGTGCCAGCAGTTTTCGTCAGCAAGAGACCCAGTACTTC. Translated, it gives CASSFRQQETQYF.

The chain carries TRBV4-2 and TRBJ2-1; weak D call: TRBD2 (6 bases). The CDR3 runs 16 residues. CDR1 is LGHNA and CDR2 is YNFKEQ in the germline V gene. V was pared by 0 bases and J by 7 bases, with 16 bases between. DNA of the CDR3: TGTGCCAGCAGCCAAGAAAGAGCGGGTAGGTTAAATGAGCAGTTCTTC. Translation gives CASSQERAGRLNEQFF.

The V and J genes are TRBV6-6 and TRBJ2-7; D assignment may be TRBD1 or TRBD2 (5 bases each). V lost 10 bases and J lost 0, with 25 bases in between. Germline CDR1 and CDR2: MNHNY and SVGAGI (reference sequence). This CDR3 spans 17 amino acids. As DNA, the CDR3 is TGTGCCAACAGCCCAACACTTGGGACGGTTAACTCCTACGAGCAGTACTTC. Translating it yields CANSPTLGTVNSYEQYF.

This chain connects TRBV19 to TRBJ2-4, with TRBD1 as a possible D gene (7 bases). V lost 7 bases and J 4 bases, leaving 17 bases between the germline ends. CDR1 and CDR2 (germline): LNHDA, SQIVND (reference sequence). This CDR3 region has 15 residues. DNA for the CDR3: TGTGCCAGTACCAGGGGGGACAGTACTAAAAACATTCAGTACTTC. Protein sequence: CASTRGDSTKNIQYF.

The chain uses TRBV3-1 and TRBJ2-1; TRBD2 aligns across 8 bases. The J segment lost 5 bases and the V segment lost 4 bases, leaving 7 bases of the junction unmatched. The CDR3 consists of 15 residues. Germline V lookup: CDR1 LGHDT, CDR2 YNNKEL (reference sequence). CDR3 coding DNA: TGTGCCAGCAGCCGATATAGCGGGGAAAACAATGAGCAGTTCTTC. Protein product: CASSRYSGENNEQFF.

The V call is TRBV5-1, the J call TRBJ2-7; possibly TRBD1 or TRBD2 for D (7 bases each). Trimming pared 0 bases from V and 7 bases from J, leaving 11 bases between. This CDR3 comprises 13 residues. In germline, CDR1 is SGHRS, CDR2 YFSETQ. CDR3 nucleotides: TGCGCCAGCAGCTTGGATCAGGGGGGGGAGCAGTACTTC. It specifies CASSLDQGGEQYF.

The genes are TRBV27 and TRBJ2-7; D ambiguous. Germline V gene lookup returns CDR1 MNHEY and CDR2 SMNVEV (reference sequence). The CDR3 runs 11 residues. The V end lost 3 bases, the J end lost 4 bases, and 4 bases lay between the germline ends. In nucleotides, the CDR3 is TGTGCCAGCAGTTTGGGATACGAGCAGTACTTC. This sequence encodes CASSLGYEQYF.

J is TRBJ2-7 and V is TRBV5-1, with no clear D. This CDR3 is 11 amino acids long. CDR1 SGHRS and CDR2 YFSETQ come from the germline V gene. Trimming took 5 bases from V and 1 from J, leaving 4 bases between them. In DNA form, the CDR3 reads TGCGCCAGCAGACAGTCCTACGAGCAGTACTTC. This translates into CASRQSYEQYF.

This chain connects TRBV5-5 to TRBJ2-5; D ambiguous. Germline values: CDR1 SGHKS, CDR2 YYEKEE (reference sequence). The CDR3 is 13 residues long. Trimming removed 4 bases from V and 1 base from J, with 8 bases in between. The CDR3 DNA reads TGTGCCAGCAGCCGAACTTCCCAAGAGACCCAGTACTTC. Protein product: CASSRTSQETQYF.

As DNA, the CDR3 is TGTGCCAGTAGTATTTACAGGGGCGGTTCGGAGACCCAGTACTTC. It encodes CASSIYRGGSETQYF. The chain combines TRBV19 with TRBJ2-5; 7 bases line up with TRBD1. The CDR3 contains 15 residues. The germline V gene encodes CDR1 LNHDA and CDR2 SQIVND (reference sequence). Losses at the gene ends were 3 bases for V and 5 bases for J; bases not matched to a gene: 9.

This sequence joins TRBV19 and TRBJ2-3, with TRBD2 matching 7 bases. CDR3 length: 14 residues. The V gene end was trimmed by 4 bases and the J gene end by 3 bases; junction bases not matched to a gene: 4. Germline V gene data show CDR1 as LNHDA and CDR2 as SQIVND (reference sequence). The CDR3 is CASSTGGGTDTQYF. Written as DNA, the CDR3 is TGTGCCAGTAGTACCGGCGGGGGTACAGATACGCAGTATTTT.

This clonotype was counted between two and nine times. The chain combines TRBV2 with TRBJ2-3, with 7 bases fitting TRBD1. Germline CDR1 SNHLY, CDR2 FYNNEI. The V gene end was trimmed by 1 base and the J gene end by 0 bases; junction bases not matched to a gene: 7. The CDR3 sequence is 17 residues long. For the CDR3, the DNA is TGTGCCAGCAGTGAAGAAAGGGCAGGGGGAAGCACAGATACGCAGTATTTT. Its translation is CASSEERAGGSTDTQYF.

This clonotype was found once. For the CDR3, the DNA is TGTGCCAGCAGTTACTCCCACCTAATAGAGCAGTTCTTC. Encoded protein: CASSYSHLIEQFF. The chain recombines TRBV6-5 with TRBJ2-1; no reliable D call. The CDR3 has 13 amino acids. With 0 bases removed from V and 10 bases from J, the gap between germline ends came to 10 bases. Germline V lookup: CDR1 MNHEY, CDR2 SVGAGI.

The chain uses TRBV6-4 and TRBJ1-2, with 9 bases that match TRBD1. J lost 7 bases, V lost 0 bases, and 3 bases had no gene match. CDR1 is MRHNA and CDR2 is SNTAGT in the germline V gene. This CDR3 has 14 amino acids. The CDR3: CASSDSDRGSGYTF. The CDR3 DNA reads TGTGCCAGCAGTGACTCGGACAGGGGCTCTGGCTACACCTTC.

On this clonotype: Germline is not matched at one junction end, which may reflect a read error. The chain employs TRBV5-5 and TRBJ2-1, with TRBD1 identical over 9 bases. Germline V gives CDR1 SGHKS, CDR2 YYEKEE (reference sequence). The CDR3 runs 13 residues. The CDR3 sequence: CASSSTPGTGMLF. The CDR3 bases are TGTGCCAGCAGCTCAACACCCGGGACAGGGATGCTCTTC. Using reference TRBV5-5 and TRBJ2-1 for the parts outside the CDR3, the full variable domain is DAGVTQSPTHLIKTRGQQVTLRCSPISGHKSVSWYQQVLGQGPQFIFQYYEKEERGRGNFPDRFSARQFPNYSSELNVNALLLGDSALYLCASSSTPGTGMLFGPGTRLTVL.

The chain links TRBV20-1 to TRBJ2-3; a weak D match, TRBD2 (5 bases). CDR1 is DFQATT and CDR2 is SNEGSKA in the germline V gene (reference sequence). Trimming removed 0 bases at V and 3 bases at J, with 13 bases between. This CDR3 contains 15 residues. CDR3 protein: CSARDNSGVTDTQYF. The CDR3 region has the DNA TGCAGTGCTAGAGATAACAGCGGAGTAACAGATACGCAGTATTTT.

This rearrangement joins TRBV14 to TRBJ1-1; D unresolved. The CDR3 is 13 amino acids. V shed 5 bases and J shed 10 bases, with 17 bases lying between them. Germline V gives CDR1 SGHDN, CDR2 FVKESK. CDR3 sequence: CASSFTGQAGAFF. Written as DNA, the CDR3 is TGTGCCAGCAGCTTTACTGGGCAGGCGGGAGCTTTCTTT.

This clonotype turned up a few times. The V call is TRBV28, the J call TRBJ1-1, with D possibly being TRBD1 (5 bases). This CDR3 has 11 residues. Trimming shortened V by 3 bases and J by 10 bases, and 9 bases separated the two germline ends. Germline V gene lookup returns CDR1 MDHEN and CDR2 SYDVKM. The CDR3 coding sequence is TGTGCCAGCAGTTTTATGCAGGGAGCTTTCTTT. This encodes CASSFMQGAFF.

The chain employs TRBV15 and TRBJ1-5; perhaps TRBD1 as D (6 bases). V lost 4 bases to trimming and J lost 0 bases, with 13 bases between them. The CDR3 has 16 residues. Per germline, CDR1 LNHNV and CDR2 YYDKDF (reference sequence). The CDR3 DNA sequence: TGTGCCACCAGCAACCCGGACAGCTATAGCAATCAGCCCCAGCATTTT. Its translation: CATSNPDSYSNQPQHF.

This rearrangement joins TRBV29-1 to TRBJ1-2; the match to TRBD1 covers 8 bases. Germline CDR1 and CDR2: SQVTM and ANQGSEA. The CDR3 consists of 12 residues. Losses at the gene ends were 8 bases for V and 9 bases for J; bases not matched to a gene: 11. The CDR3 is CSFRTGKRSYTF. The CDR3, as DNA: TGCAGCTTTAGGACAGGGAAGAGGAGCTACACCTTC.

The chain recombines TRBV7-2 with TRBJ2-2; no clear D. The CDR3 is 15 amino acids. Germline V CDR1 and CDR2: SGHTA, FQGNSA. V was trimmed by 2 bases and J by 0 bases, leaving 7 bases between them. The CDR3 sequence is CASSLWRANTGELFF. CDR3 in DNA: TGTGCCAGCAGCTTATGGCGAGCGAACACCGGGGAGCTGTTTTTT. The complete variable domain, with remaining parts taken from reference TRBV7-2 and TRBJ2-2, reads GAGVSQSPSNKVTEKGKDVELRCDPISGHTALYWYRQSLGQGLEFLIYFQGNSAPDKSGLPSDRFSAERTGGSVSTLTIQRTQQEDSAVYLCASSLWRANTGELFFGEGSRLTVL.

The chain carries TRBV9 and TRBJ2-2; 12 nucleotides line up with TRBD2. V gave up 3 bases and J gave up 3 bases; unmatched junction bases: 3. The CDR3 has 16 residues. Germline loops: CDR1 SGDLS, CDR2 YYNGEE. CDR3 loop: CASSALAGGHTGELFF. CDR3 sequence (DNA): TGTGCCAGCAGCGCACTAGCGGGGGGCCACACCGGGGAGCTGTTTTTT.

J is TRBJ1-5 and V is TRBV19, with D perhaps matching TRBD1 (5 bases). CDR1 is LNHDA, CDR2 SQIVND, per germline (reference sequence). This CDR3 is 14 amino acids long. Trimming stripped 7 bases from V and 4 bases from J, with 14 bases between. The CDR3 region has the DNA TGTGCCAGTAAAAGGGGCAGGGAGAATCAGCCCCAGCATTTT. Its protein product is CASKRGRENQPQHF.

The rearrangement joins TRBV5-1 to TRBJ1-1; D perhaps matches TRBD1 (6 bases). Germline CDR1 and CDR2: SGHRS and YFSETQ. This CDR3 contains 13 residues. Between the trimmed V and J ends, which lost 2 bases and 3 bases, there was a span of 8 bases. CDR3 nucleotides: TGCGCCAGCAGCTTCACAGGGTACACTGAAGCTTTCTTT. Encoded protein: CASSFTGYTEAFF.

The rearrangement links TRBV5-5 to TRBJ1-5, with a weak D call TRBD1 (5 bases). V dropped 0 bases and J dropped 0 bases, with 13 bases sitting between them. CDR1 and CDR2 from the germline V gene are SGHKS and YYEKEE (reference sequence). The CDR3 is 17 residues long. CDR3 sequence: CASSLARGGDSNQPQHF. CDR3 coding DNA: TGTGCCAGCAGCTTGGCTCGGGGGGGTGATAGCAATCAGCCCCAGCATTTT.

The V gene is TRBV6-5, the J gene TRBJ2-1, with 7 bases identical to TRBD2. With V trimmed by 11 bases and J by 4 bases, 11 bases remained unmatched. CDR1 MNHEY and CDR2 SVGAGI come from the germline V gene. This CDR3 contains 14 residues. CDR3 region: CAARAAGEYNEQFF. The CDR3 DNA sequence: TGTGCCGCACGGGCGGCGGGAGAGTACAATGAGCAGTTCTTC.

The genes are TRBV19 and TRBJ2-7, with D perhaps TRBD1 (6 bases). Germline-derived CDR1 and CDR2 are LNHDA and SQIVND (reference sequence). The V end was cut by 6 bases, the J end by 3 bases, with 27 bases between. CDR3 length equals 18 residues. For the CDR3, the DNA is TGTGCCAGTAGCCCAGAGCTTCTATGGGACAAGGGTTTCTACGAGCAGTACTTC. This encodes CASSPELLWDKGFYEQYF. Together with reference TRBV19 and TRBJ2-7, the CDR3 gives the full variable domain: DGGITQSPKYLFRKEGQNVTLSCEQNLNHDAMYWYRQDPGQGLRLIYYSQIVNDFQKGDIAEGYSVSREKKESFPLTVTSAQKNPTAFYLCASSPELLWDKGFYEQYFGPGTRLTVT.

This chain uses TRBV5-4 with TRBJ2-1; 10 nucleotides agree with TRBD2. Unmatched junction bases numbered 10, after V lost 0 bases and J lost 7 bases. CDR3 length: 17 residues. The germline gives CDR1 SGHNT, CDR2 YYREEE (reference sequence). CDR3 region: CASSLGGGASGRNEQFF. CDR3 bases: TGTGCCAGCAGCTTGGGGGGGGGCGCTAGCGGGAGAAATGAGCAGTTCTTC. Together with reference TRBV5-4 and TRBJ2-1, the CDR3 gives the full variable domain: ETGVTQSPTHLIKTRGQQVTLRCSSQSGHNTVSWYQQALGQGPQFIFQYYREEENGRGNFPPRFSGLQFPNYSSELNVNALELDDSALYLCASSLGGGASGRNEQFFGPGTRLTVL.

The chain recombines TRBV29-1 with TRBJ2-1; possibly TRBD1 for D (5 bases). Trimming removed 6 bases from V and 8 bases from J, with 14 bases in between. The germline CDR1 and CDR2 sequences are SQVTM and ANQGSEA. CDR3 size: 12 residues. The CDR3 protein is CSVNMVGDEQFF. As DNA, the CDR3 is TGCAGCGTGAACATGGTAGGGGATGAGCAGTTCTTC.

This clonotype was observed once. The chain uses TRBV7-2 and TRBJ1-1; 7 positions match TRBD1. V was clipped by 6 bases and J by 5 bases; unmatched bases: 6. CDR3 length: 13 amino acids. In germline, CDR1 is SGHTA, CDR2 FQGNSA. The CDR3 loop is CASRTTGVTEAFF. The CDR3 DNA sequence: TGTGCCAGCAGAACTACAGGGGTAACTGAAGCTTTCTTT.

The chain has TRBV10-3 and TRBJ1-2; D possibly corresponds to TRBD1 (6 bases). This CDR3 spans 13 amino acids. The germline CDR1 and CDR2 sequences are ENHRY and SYGVKD. V was pared by 9 bases and J by 6 bases, with 17 bases between. The CDR3 DNA reads as TGTGCCATGCGAACTGGACAGAATGATGGCTACACCTTC. Translated: CAMRTGQNDGYTF.

The chain recombines TRBV5-1 with TRBJ2-1, with TRBD2 matching over 8 bases. V lost 2 bases, J lost 5 bases, and 6 bases stayed unmatched. CDR1 is SGHRS, CDR2 YFSETQ, per germline. The CDR3 is 15 amino acids. CDR3 nucleotides: TGCGCCAGCAGCTTATTACTAGCGGCCAACAATGAGCAGTTCTTC. Translated: CASSLLLAANNEQFF.